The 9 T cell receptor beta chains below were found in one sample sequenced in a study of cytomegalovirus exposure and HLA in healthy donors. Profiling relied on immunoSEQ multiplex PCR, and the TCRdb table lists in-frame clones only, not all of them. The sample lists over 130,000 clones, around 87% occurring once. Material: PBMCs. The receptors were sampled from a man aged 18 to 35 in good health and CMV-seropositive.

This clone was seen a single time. The CDR3 loop reads CASSSGRSGANVLTF. In DNA, the CDR3 is TGCGCCAGCAGCTCCGGTCGCTCTGGGGCCAACGTCCTGACTTTC. The chain uses TRBV5-1 and TRBJ2-6; D call uncertain. CDR3 size: 15 residues. CDR1 SGHRS and CDR2 YFSETQ come from the germline V gene. V was pared by 3 bases and J by 0 bases, with 7 bases between.

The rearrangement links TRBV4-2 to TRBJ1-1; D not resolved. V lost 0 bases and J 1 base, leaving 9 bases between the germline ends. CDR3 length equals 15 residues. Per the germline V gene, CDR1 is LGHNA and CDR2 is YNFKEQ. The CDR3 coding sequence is TGTGCCAGCAGCCAAGATATTACACCGAACACTGAAGCTTTCTTT. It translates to CASSQDITPNTEAFF.

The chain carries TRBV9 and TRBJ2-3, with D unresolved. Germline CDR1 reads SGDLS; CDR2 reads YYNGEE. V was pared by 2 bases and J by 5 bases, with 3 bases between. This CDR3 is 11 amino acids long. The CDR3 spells CASSVKDTQYF. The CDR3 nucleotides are TGTGCCAGCAGCGTCAAAGATACGCAGTATTTT.

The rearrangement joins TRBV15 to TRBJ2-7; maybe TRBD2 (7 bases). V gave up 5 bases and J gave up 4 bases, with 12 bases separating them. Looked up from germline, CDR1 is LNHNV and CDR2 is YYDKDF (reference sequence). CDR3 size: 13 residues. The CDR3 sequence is CATSEGGVYEQYF. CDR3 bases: TGTGCCACCAGCGAAGGGGGGGTTTACGAGCAGTACTTC.

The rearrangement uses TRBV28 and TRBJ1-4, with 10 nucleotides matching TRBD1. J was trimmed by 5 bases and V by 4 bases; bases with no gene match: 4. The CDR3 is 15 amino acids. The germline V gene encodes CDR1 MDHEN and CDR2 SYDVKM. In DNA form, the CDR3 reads TGTGCCAGCAGTTCCGACAGGGGGCCAAATGAAAAACTGTTTTTT. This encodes CASSSDRGPNEKLFF. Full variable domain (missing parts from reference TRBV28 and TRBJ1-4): DVKVTQSSRYLVKRTGEKVFLECVQDMDHENMFWYRQDPGLGLRLIYFSYDVKMKEKGDIPEGYSVSREKKERFSLILESASTNQTSMYLCASSSDRGPNEKLFFGSGTQLSVL.

The CDR3 loop reads CASSQRGLAGALRDEQYF. In DNA form, the CDR3 reads TGCGCCAGCAGCCAAAGAGGACTAGCGGGAGCGTTGAGGGACGAGCAGTACTTC. The J gene is TRBJ2-7, the V gene TRBV4-1, with 13 bases that match TRBD2. The CDR3 extends over 18 amino acids. The germline V gene encodes CDR1 MGHRA and CDR2 YSYEKL. The trim removed 2 bases at V and 5 bases at J, leaving 12 bases unmatched.

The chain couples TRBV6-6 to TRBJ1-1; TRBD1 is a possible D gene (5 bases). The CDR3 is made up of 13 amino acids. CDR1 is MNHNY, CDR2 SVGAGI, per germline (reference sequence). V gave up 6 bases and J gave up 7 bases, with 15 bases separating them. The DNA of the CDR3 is TGTGCCAGCAGGGGCTTGTGGGGCAGTGAAGCTTTCTTT. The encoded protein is CASRGLWGSEAFF.

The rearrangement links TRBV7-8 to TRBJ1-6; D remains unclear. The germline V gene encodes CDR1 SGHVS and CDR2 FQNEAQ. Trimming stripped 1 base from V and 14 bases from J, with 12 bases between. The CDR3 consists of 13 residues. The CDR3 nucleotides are TGTGCCAGCAGCTTAGAACCCGCAAGCTCCCTCCACTTT. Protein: CASSLEPASSLHF.

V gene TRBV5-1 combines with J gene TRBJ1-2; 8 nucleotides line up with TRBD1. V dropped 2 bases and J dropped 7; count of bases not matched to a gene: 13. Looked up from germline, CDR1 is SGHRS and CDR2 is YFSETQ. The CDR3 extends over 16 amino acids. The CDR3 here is CASSLGDRTILGGYTF. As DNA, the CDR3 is TGCGCCAGCAGCTTAGGGGACAGGACCATTCTGGGTGGCTACACCTTC.